This T cell receptor (beta chain) was retrieved from a study of T cells in Graves' hyperthyroidism and ophthalmopathy. Overall study findings and caveats: Blood shared most expanded thyroid clonotypes above 0.001. The model made its ophthalmopathy prediction, and onset followed a median around six months later.

Patients aged 18 to 65 had newly diagnosed hyperthyroidism of under 2 months' duration. Cells are PBMCs isolated from 10 ml of fresh blood. Amplification of TCR beta CDR3 regions used RNA as the template. Carried out on the TCR CDR3, a first-round RT-PCR used the HTBI primer set. TCRdb redid the calling of the multiplex PCR reads with MiXCR, one entry per CDR3 protein. The sample yields 360,000 or so distinct CDR3 sequences, 19% seen once. This clonotype was observed many times. Its antigen is not known. Germline CDR1 is SGHAT and CDR2 is FQNNGV. The V and J ends lost 4 bases and 1 base respectively, with 10 bases between them. The CDR3 is made up of 14 amino acids.

This clonotype was obtained from a young woman with Graves' hyperthyroidism. Sequencing was performed on blood. The J gene is TRBJ1-2, the V gene TRBV11-2; possibly TRBD1 for D (5 bases). For the CDR3, the DNA is TGTGCCAGCAGCTCGCAGGGTATTAACTATGGCTACACCTTC. Residues: CASSSQGINYGYTF. Complete variable domain (other parts from reference TRBV11-2 and TRBJ1-2): EAGVAQSPRYKIIEKRQSVAFWCNPISGHATLYWYQQILGQGPKLLIQFQNNGVVDDSQLPKDRFSAERLKGVDSTLKIQPAKLEDSAVYLCASSSQGINYGYTFGSGTRLTVV.